Sequencing of this T cell receptor (beta chain) was carried out in a study of blood T cells in healthy people across ages. Study overall: Template switching captured about one barcoded beta molecule per two T cells.

PCR was performed a second time for 7 to 11 cycles using a sample-barcoded 5' primer and a J-beta primer mix. MiXCR, applied by TCRdb to the 5' RACE reads, yields one record per CDR3 protein. The sample has about 680,000 distinct CDR3 sequences; over 45% are singletons. CDR1 is SQVTM and CDR2 is ANQGSEA in the germline V gene. V shed 4 bases, J shed 4 bases, and the junction held 9 bases outside the gene matches. The CDR3 runs to 15 residues. The sequence came from a woman aged 55-69 years in good health. The specimen sequenced was blood. V and J are TRBV29-1 and TRBJ2-1; 8 positions agree with TRBD2. The CDR3 DNA sequence: TGCAGCGTTGGGGGTAGCGGGGCTATTTACAATGAGCAGTTCTTC. Translated: CSVGGSGAIYNEQFF.